Below are 24 T cell receptor beta chains sequenced from a single sample in a study of CD8 T cells in ankylosing spondylitis (dated by TCRdb to about 2017). The library relied on 5' RACE. TCRdb records Illumina HiSeq 2500 as the sequencer. TCRdb handled the public reads itself, with Q25 trimming in fastp and clone calling in MiXCR, and kept productive beta chains. Identical CDR3 proteins give one entry, which carries the most common genes and DNA. The sample table lists tens of thousands of distinct CDR3 sequences, 27% of them with a count of one. Around 59% of the sample lies in the top ten. The sequenced sample consisted of blood, either unsorted or a sorted T cell fraction (not recorded which). All receptors come from a male donor with ankylosing spondylitis or in good health (not recorded which).

This clonotype has only a few counts. The V gene is TRBV20-1, the J gene TRBJ2-7; possibly TRBD1 for D (6 bases). The V gene lost 2 bases and the J gene lost 2 bases, with 10 bases spanning the gap. This CDR3 comprises 13 residues. Germline V gene data show CDR1 as DFQATT and CDR2 as SNEGSKA (reference sequence). The CDR3 nucleotides are TGCAGTGCTAGACAAAACAGGGCCTACGAGCAGTACTTC. Its protein product is CSARQNRAYEQYF.

The V call is TRBV5-5, the J call TRBJ2-2; D is uncertain. The CDR3 totals 11 residues. The V and J ends lost 9 bases and 4 bases respectively, with 7 bases between them. CDR1 and CDR2 (germline): SGHKS, YYEKEE (reference sequence). CDR3 region: CATRRTGELFF. CDR3 in DNA: TGTGCCACAAGACGCACCGGGGAGCTGTTTTTT. Full variable domain (rest looked up from reference TRBV5-5 and TRBJ2-2): DAGVTQSPTHLIKTRGQQVTLRCSPISGHKSVSWYQQVLGQGPQFIFQYYEKEERGRGNFPDRFSARQFPNYSSELNVNALLLGDSALYLCATRRTGELFFGEGSRLTVL.

The chain links TRBV12-3 or TRBV12-4 to TRBJ1-2, with D possibly TRBD1 on 5 matching bases. V was clipped by 4 bases and J by 5 bases, with 20 bases between them. There are 16 residues in the CDR3. CDR3 sequence reads: CASSYGGRHEAYGYTF. DNA for the CDR3: TGTGCCAGCAGTTATGGGGGACGTCATGAAGCATATGGCTACACCTTC.

This clonotype was seen ten or more times. The chain links TRBV20-1 to TRBJ2-1; 7 nucleotides match TRBD2. Looked up from germline, CDR1 is DFQATT and CDR2 is SNEGSKA (reference sequence). CDR3 length: 15 residues. The trim removed 7 bases at V and 11 bases at J, leaving 20 bases unmatched. CDR3 sequence reads: CSVLPGEAGSVKQFF. CDR3 coding DNA: TGCAGTGTACTCCCCGGGGAAGCGGGGTCCGTTAAGCAGTTCTTC.

This clonotype was detected only a few times. This chain joins TRBV27 and TRBJ2-1; weak D call: TRBD2 (6 bases). The CDR3 spans 15 residues. V was clipped by 7 bases and J by 3 bases, with 16 bases between them. CDR1 is MNHEY and CDR2 is SMNVEV in the germline V gene (reference sequence). CDR3 sequence: CASNTFRGIYNEQFF. The CDR3 DNA sequence: TGTGCCAGCAACACCTTTCGGGGGATCTACAATGAGCAGTTCTTC.

This clonotype was observed many times. The chain uses TRBV5-1 and TRBJ2-5; the D gene could be TRBD1 or TRBD2 (5 bases each). Per the germline V gene, CDR1 is SGHRS and CDR2 is YFSETQ. Trimming removed 5 bases from V and 0 bases from J, with 5 bases in between. This CDR3 spans 12 amino acids. The CDR3 reads CASRGDQETQYF. Here the CDR3 DNA reads TGCGCCAGCAGGGGGGACCAAGAGACCCAGTACTTC.

Many counts were recorded for this clonotype. The chain recombines TRBV27 with TRBJ2-7; D remains ambiguous. Trimming took off 4 bases at V and 0 bases at J, with 4 bases between the two ends. Germline V gives CDR1 MNHEY, CDR2 SMNVEV (reference sequence). This CDR3 has 12 residues. The CDR3 reads CASSSSSYEQYF. For the CDR3, the DNA is TGTGCCAGCAGTTCCTCCTCCTACGAGCAGTACTTC.

This chain joins TRBV5-1 and TRBJ2-3, with a weak D call TRBD2 (5 bases). Looked up from germline, CDR1 is SGHRS and CDR2 is YFSETQ. The CDR3 covers 14 residues. V gave up 4 bases and J gave up 6 bases, with 15 bases separating them. Written as DNA, the CDR3 is TGCGCCAGCAGCGTCGCACTAGGCTCCGATACGCAGTATTTT. It encodes CASSVALGSDTQYF.

The rearrangement links TRBV28 to TRBJ2-1; TRBD2 aligns across 9 bases. Looked up from germline, CDR1 is MDHEN and CDR2 is SYDVKM. The CDR3 is made up of 14 amino acids. The V gene end was trimmed by 7 bases and the J gene end by 8 bases; junction bases not matched to a gene: 9. The CDR3 DNA follows: TGTGCCAGCACCTCCGGGACTAGCCCTTATGAGCAGTTCTTC. Translating gives CASTSGTSPYEQFF.

This clonotype was seen only a few times. The chain employs TRBV27 and TRBJ1-2; D is uncertain. The CDR3 extends over 15 amino acids. CDR1 is MNHEY and CDR2 is SMNVEV in the germline V gene (reference sequence). The V end was cut by 8 bases, the J end by 5 bases, with 21 bases between. CDR3 region: CASETFGILLYGYTF. The CDR3, as DNA: TGTGCCAGCGAGACTTTCGGGATCCTTTTATATGGCTACACCTTC.

The chain has TRBV18 and TRBJ2-5; D is possibly TRBD1 or TRBD2 (5 bases each). With 6 bases removed from V and 4 bases from J, the gap between germline ends came to 9 bases. This CDR3 contains 12 residues. CDR1 and CDR2 (germline): KGHSH, LQKENI. The CDR3 DNA sequence: TGTGCCAGCTCCAGGGAGAGAGAGACCCAGTACTTC. It is translated as CASSRERETQYF. Full variable domain (rest looked up from reference TRBV18 and TRBJ2-5): NAGVMQNPRHLVRRRGQEARLRCSPMKGHSHVYWYRQLPEEGLKFMVYLQKENIIDESGMPKERFSAEFPKEGPSILRIQQVVRGDSAAYFCASSRERETQYFGPGTRLLVL.

The chain employs TRBV7-9 and TRBJ1-1; D is ambiguous. V was trimmed by 7 bases and J by 1 base, leaving 13 bases between them. CDR1 SEHNR and CDR2 FQNEAQ come from the germline V gene (reference sequence). The CDR3 has 14 amino acids. The DNA of the CDR3 is TGTGCCAGCACCCAACCCCCCGGGAACACTGAAGCTTTCTTT. This gives the protein CASTQPPGNTEAFF.

This clonotype has more than one count but fewer than ten. The CDR3 loop reads CASSLPGASEKLFF. In DNA form, the CDR3 reads TGTGCCAGCAGCTTGCCCGGGGCTTCTGAAAAACTGTTTTTT. The V and J genes are TRBV11-2 and TRBJ1-4, with TRBD1 as a possible D gene (5 bases). Germline-derived CDR1 and CDR2 are SGHAT and FQNNGV. V was trimmed by 3 bases and J by 7 bases, leaving 12 bases between them. This CDR3 has 14 residues.

In this sample, this clonotype turned up many times. The chain employs TRBV7-9 and TRBJ2-7; D is ambiguous. The ends were cut back, 6 bases at V and 0 bases at J, with 6 bases in the middle. The CDR3 consists of 12 residues. CDR1 and CDR2 (germline): SEHNR, FQNEAQ (reference sequence). The CDR3 is CASSFSSYEQYF. The CDR3 nucleotides are TGTGCCAGCAGTTTCAGCTCCTACGAGCAGTACTTC.

V usage is TRBV7-8 and J usage is TRBJ1-3; 8 bases are a match to TRBD1. The germline CDR1 and CDR2 sequences are SGHVS and FQNEAQ. This CDR3 comprises 16 residues. Unmatched junction bases numbered 8, after V lost 4 bases and J lost 3 bases. The DNA of the CDR3 is TGTGCCAGCAGCTCCCTTGACAGGGGCGGTGGAAACACCATATATTTT. It codes for CASSSLDRGGGNTIYF.

This clonotype has a handful of counts. V and J are TRBV20-1 and TRBJ2-5; D gene ambiguous. CDR1 DFQATT and CDR2 SNEGSKA come from the germline V gene (reference sequence). The CDR3 has 15 amino acids. V gave up 3 bases and J gave up 2 bases, with 16 bases separating them. The CDR3 here is CSASPPGQIQETQYF. The CDR3 coding sequence is TGCAGTGCTAGCCCCCCCGGGCAGATACAAGAGACCCAGTACTTC.

This clonotype showed up just once. This rearrangement joins TRBV24-1 to TRBJ2-2; no clear D gene. The CDR3 is made up of 14 amino acids. Germline values: CDR1 KGHDR, CDR2 SFDVKD. Trimming removed 5 bases from V and 5 bases from J, with 11 bases in between. The CDR3, as DNA: TGTGCCACCAGTGCCTACCAGAAAACCGGGGAGCTGTTTTTT. Its translation is CATSAYQKTGELFF.

This chain connects TRBV18 to TRBJ2-2, with D uncertain. Germline V gives CDR1 KGHSH, CDR2 LQKENI. CDR3 length equals 14 residues. V was cut by 2 bases and J by 3 bases, with 7 bases left in between. CDR3 in DNA: TGTGCCAGCTCACCAGGGAAGGACACCGGGGAGCTGTTTTTT. It is translated as CASSPGKDTGELFF. Based on the CDR3 plus reference TRBV18 and TRBJ2-2, the full variable domain is NAGVMQNPRHLVRRRGQEARLRCSPMKGHSHVYWYRQLPEEGLKFMVYLQKENIIDESGMPKERFSAEFPKEGPSILRIQQVVRGDSAAYFCASSPGKDTGELFFGEGSRLTVL.

The chain employs TRBV12-3 or TRBV12-4 and TRBJ2-4; no reliable D call. The CDR3 length is 14 residues. With 6 bases removed from V and 1 base from J, the gap between germline ends came to 10 bases. The CDR3 protein is CASSMIRAKNIQYF. CDR3 in DNA: TGTGCCAGCAGCATGATAAGGGCCAAAAACATTCAGTACTTC.

The V gene is TRBV5-1, the J gene TRBJ2-2, with 10 bases aligning to TRBD2. The CDR3 extends over 15 amino acids. Germline CDR1 SGHRS, CDR2 YFSETQ. Trimming removed 7 bases from V and 2 bases from J; junction bases left unmatched: 5. In DNA, the CDR3 is TGCGCCAGCCGGGCTAGCGGGAGTAACACCGGGGAGCTGTTTTTT. Amino acids: CASRASGSNTGELFF.

This clonotype has just a few counts. The J gene is TRBJ1-1, the V gene TRBV15; D unclear. The CDR3 has 15 amino acids. The ends were cut back, 6 bases at V and 6 bases at J, with 20 bases in the middle. Germline V gene data show CDR1 as LNHNV and CDR2 as YYDKDF (reference sequence). CDR3 sequence reads: CATSSPRNLAAEAFF. CDR3 bases: TGTGCCACCAGTTCCCCCCGGAACCTGGCGGCTGAAGCTTTCTTT. Together with reference TRBV15 and TRBJ1-1, the CDR3 gives the full variable domain: DAMVIQNPRYQVTQFGKPVTLSCSQTLNHNVMYWYQQKSSQAPKLLFHYYDKDFNNEADTPDNFQSRRPNTSFCFLDIRSPGLGDTAMYLCATSSPRNLAAEAFFGQGTRLTVV.

The rearrangement uses TRBV20-1 and TRBJ1-2, with D unresolved. V was trimmed by 0 bases and J by 7 bases, leaving 9 bases between them. CDR1 and CDR2 from the germline V gene are DFQATT and SNEGSKA (reference sequence). The CDR3 sequence is 12 residues long. The CDR3 DNA sequence: TGCAGTGCTAGAGATCAAAGGTCTGGCTACACCTTC. Translating gives CSARDQRSGYTF.

This clonotype was found a few times. The V gene is TRBV18, the J gene TRBJ2-1; possibly TRBD1 for D (5 bases). The CDR3 is 15 amino acids. CDR1 and CDR2 from the germline V gene are KGHSH and LQKENI. Trimming pared 3 bases from V and 6 bases from J, leaving 15 bases between. CDR3 nucleotides: TGTGCCAGCTCACCGACGGCAGGGCTTTTCAATGAGCAGTTCTTC. This sequence encodes CASSPTAGLFNEQFF.

This clonotype was counted a few times. The J gene is TRBJ2-5, the V gene TRBV7-8, with a weak D call TRBD2 (5 bases). This CDR3 contains 14 residues. The germline gives CDR1 SGHVS, CDR2 FQNEAQ. Trimming took 1 base from V and 5 from J, leaving 11 bases between them. As DNA, the CDR3 is TGTGCCAGCAGCTTAGTTGAGGGTCGGGAGACCCAGTACTTC. Protein product: CASSLVEGRETQYF.